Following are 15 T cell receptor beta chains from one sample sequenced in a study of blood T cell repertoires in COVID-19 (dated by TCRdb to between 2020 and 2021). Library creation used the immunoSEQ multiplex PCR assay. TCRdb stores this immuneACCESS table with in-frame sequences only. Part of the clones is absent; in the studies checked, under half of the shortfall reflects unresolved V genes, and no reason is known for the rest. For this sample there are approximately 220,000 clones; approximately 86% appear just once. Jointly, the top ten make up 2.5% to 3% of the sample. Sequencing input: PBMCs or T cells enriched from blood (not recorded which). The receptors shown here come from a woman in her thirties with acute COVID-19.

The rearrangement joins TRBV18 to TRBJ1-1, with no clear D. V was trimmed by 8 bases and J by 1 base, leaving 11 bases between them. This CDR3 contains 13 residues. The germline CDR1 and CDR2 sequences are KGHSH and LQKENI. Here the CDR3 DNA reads TGTGCCAGCGGTACTGGGCAGAACACTGAAGCTTTCTTT. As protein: CASGTGQNTEAFF.

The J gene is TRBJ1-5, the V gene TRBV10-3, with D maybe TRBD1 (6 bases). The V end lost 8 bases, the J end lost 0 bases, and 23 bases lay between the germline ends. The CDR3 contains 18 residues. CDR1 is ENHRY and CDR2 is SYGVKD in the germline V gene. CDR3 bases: TGTGCCATCTCCGAAGGGAGGGGGGACACTTATAGCAATCAGCCCCAGCATTTT. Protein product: CAISEGRGDTYSNQPQHF.

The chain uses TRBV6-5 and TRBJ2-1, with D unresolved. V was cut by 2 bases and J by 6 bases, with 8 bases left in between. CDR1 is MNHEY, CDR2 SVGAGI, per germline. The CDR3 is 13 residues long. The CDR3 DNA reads TGTGCCAGCAGTTACCCCCAACTCAATGAGCAGTTCTTC. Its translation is CASSYPQLNEQFF.

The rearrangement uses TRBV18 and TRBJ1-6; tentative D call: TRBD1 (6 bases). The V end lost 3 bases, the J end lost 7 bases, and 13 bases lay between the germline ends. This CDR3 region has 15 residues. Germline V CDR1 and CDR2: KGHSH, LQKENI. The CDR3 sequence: CASSPGQGWNSPLHF. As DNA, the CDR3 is TGTGCCAGCTCACCGGGGCAGGGGTGGAATTCACCCCTCCACTTT.

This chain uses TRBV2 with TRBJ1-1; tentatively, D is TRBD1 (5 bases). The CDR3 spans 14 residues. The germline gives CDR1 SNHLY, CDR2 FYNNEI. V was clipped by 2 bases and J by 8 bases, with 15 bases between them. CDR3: CASSEPLRQQEAFF. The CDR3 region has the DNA TGTGCCAGCAGTGAACCGCTCAGACAGCAAGAAGCTTTCTTT.

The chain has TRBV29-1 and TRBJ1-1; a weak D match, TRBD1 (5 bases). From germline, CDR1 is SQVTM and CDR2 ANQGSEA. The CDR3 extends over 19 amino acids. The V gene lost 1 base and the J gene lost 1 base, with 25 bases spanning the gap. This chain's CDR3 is CSVEVLLQGGTLGNTEAFF. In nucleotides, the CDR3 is TGCAGCGTTGAAGTCCTCCTGCAGGGTGGAACATTGGGGAACACTGAAGCTTTCTTT.

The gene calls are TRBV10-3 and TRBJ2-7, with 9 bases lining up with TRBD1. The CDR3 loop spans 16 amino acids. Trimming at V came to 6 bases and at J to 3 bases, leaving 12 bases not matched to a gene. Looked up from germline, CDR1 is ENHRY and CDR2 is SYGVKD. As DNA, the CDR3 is TGTGCCATCAGGGAGGGGGGGACAGGGATATTCTACGAGCAGTACTTC. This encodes CAIREGGTGIFYEQYF.

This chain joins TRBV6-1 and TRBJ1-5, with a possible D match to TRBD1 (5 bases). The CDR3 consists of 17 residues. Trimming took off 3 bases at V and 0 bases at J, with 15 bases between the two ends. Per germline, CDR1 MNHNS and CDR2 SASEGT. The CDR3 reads CASSEGLNWDSNQPQHF. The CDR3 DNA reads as TGTGCCAGCAGTGAGGGACTAAACTGGGATAGCAATCAGCCCCAGCATTTT.

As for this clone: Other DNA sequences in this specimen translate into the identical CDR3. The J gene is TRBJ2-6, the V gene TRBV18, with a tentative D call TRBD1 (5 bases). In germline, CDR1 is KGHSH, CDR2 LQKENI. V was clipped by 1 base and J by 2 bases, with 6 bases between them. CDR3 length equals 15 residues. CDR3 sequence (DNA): TGTGCCAGCTCACCACGCAGGGCTGGGGCCAACGTCCTGACTTTC. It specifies CASSPRRAGANVLTF.

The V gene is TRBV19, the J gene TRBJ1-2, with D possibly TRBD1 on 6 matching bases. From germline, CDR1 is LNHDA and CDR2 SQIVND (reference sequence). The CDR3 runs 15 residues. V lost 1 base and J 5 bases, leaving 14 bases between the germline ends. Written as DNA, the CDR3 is TGTGCCAGTAGTATAGCTCAGGGGCCAAGGTATGGCTACACCTTC. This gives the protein CASSIAQGPRYGYTF. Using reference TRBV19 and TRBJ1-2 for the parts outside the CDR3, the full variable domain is DGGITQSPKYLFRKEGQNVTLSCEQNLNHDAMYWYRQDPGQGLRLIYYSQIVNDFQKGDIAEGYSVSREKKESFPLTVTSAQKNPTAFYLCASSIAQGPRYGYTFGSGTRLTVV.

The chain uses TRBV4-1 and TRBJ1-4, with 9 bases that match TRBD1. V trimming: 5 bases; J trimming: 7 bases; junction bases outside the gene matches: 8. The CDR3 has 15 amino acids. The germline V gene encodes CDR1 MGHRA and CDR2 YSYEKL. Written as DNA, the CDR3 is TGCGCCAGCAGCGACTACAGGGGGCGCGGTGAAAAACTGTTTTTT. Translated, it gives CASSDYRGRGEKLFF.

The CDR3 region is CSAESSEAFF. Written as DNA, the CDR3 is TGCAGTGCTGAAAGCTCTGAAGCTTTCTTT. This chain connects TRBV20-1 to TRBJ1-1; the D is unclear. Trimming shortened V by 5 bases and J by 6 bases, and 7 bases separated the two germline ends. CDR1 and CDR2 from the germline V gene are DFQATT and SNEGSKA (reference sequence). The CDR3 covers 10 residues.

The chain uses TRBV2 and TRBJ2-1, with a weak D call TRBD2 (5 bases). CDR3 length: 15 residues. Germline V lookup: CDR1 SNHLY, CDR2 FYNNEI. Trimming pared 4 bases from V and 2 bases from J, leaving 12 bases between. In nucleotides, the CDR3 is TGTGCCAGCAGTGTGGAACGGGGTCCCTACAATGAGCAGTTCTTC. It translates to CASSVERGPYNEQFF.

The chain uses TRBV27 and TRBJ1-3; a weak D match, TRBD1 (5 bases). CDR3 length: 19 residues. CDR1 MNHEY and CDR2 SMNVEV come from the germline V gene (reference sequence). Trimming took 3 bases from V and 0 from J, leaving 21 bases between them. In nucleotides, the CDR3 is TGTGCCAGCAGTTTGAAACCCCCCACCTGGGGCAGCTCTGGAAACACCATATATTTT. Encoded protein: CASSLKPPTWGSSGNTIYF.

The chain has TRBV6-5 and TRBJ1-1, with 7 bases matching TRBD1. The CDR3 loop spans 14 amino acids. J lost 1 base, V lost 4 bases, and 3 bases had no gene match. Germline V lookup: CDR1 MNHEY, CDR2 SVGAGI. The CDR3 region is CASSSDRRNTEAFF. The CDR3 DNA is TGTGCCAGCAGTTCGGACAGGAGGAACACTGAAGCTTTCTTT.